This T cell receptor beta chain was sequenced during a study of Ad26.COV2.S vaccination and SARS-CoV-2 variants. Data came from immunoSEQ multiplex PCR; TCRdb stores just in-frame clones and leaves some out. There are under 550,000 clones in the sample; 90% occur only once, and 10% to 15% lies in the top ten. V was pared by 3 bases and J by 6 bases, with 13 bases between. Germline V gene sequence: CDR1 SGHRS, CDR2 YFSETQ. This CDR3 is built from 13 residues. Treatment here: some 19 received Ad26.COV2.S at low or high dose, single or two shots; a few received placebo; per-sample allocation not given. Vaccine and placebo recipients were sampled on day 63 after the first injection.

The source material was peripheral blood, sampled in a trial of Ad26.COV2.S vaccine versus placebo. V and J are TRBV5-1 and TRBJ2-7; TRBD1 is a possible D gene (6 bases). The receptor's source is a person aged 18-60 years who received the Ad26.COV2.S COVID-19 vaccine or a placebo. CDR3 DNA: TGCGCCAGCAGCTCCGGGACACCCTTCGAGCAGTACTTC. It specifies CASSSGTPFEQYF.